Sequencing of this TCR beta chain was carried out in a study of cytomegalovirus exposure and HLA in healthy donors. 60 Vbeta and 13 Jbeta primers were used in PCR. Method: immunoSEQ multiplex PCR; TCRdb's copy keeps in-frame clones and lacks some. The table includes around 140,000 clones, less than 85% detected once. This CDR3 is built from 13 residues. CDR1 and CDR2 (germline): SNHLY, FYNNEI. V trimming: 7 bases; J trimming: 3 bases; junction bases outside the gene matches: 5. The sequenced sample was PBMCs. V usage is TRBV2 and J usage is TRBJ1-2, with TRBD1 identical over 7 bases. This TCR was recovered from an older woman in good health and CMV-seropositive. CDR3 sequence (DNA): TGTGCCAGCACCAGGGACAGTTACTATGGCTACACCTTC. Translated, it gives CASTRDSYYGYTF.